These 11 T cell receptor beta chains originate from one sample sequenced in a study of PD-1 blockade in classical Hodgkin lymphoma. Relapse was seen in all patients after autologous stem cell transplantation, and brentuximab vedotin exposure was variable. Profiled with immunoSEQ multiplex PCR; TCRdb holds only in-frame clones, not every one. Of fewer than 45,000 clones listed, 76% are singletons. Sequencing used peripheral blood mononuclear cells (PBMCs), obtained at baseline. The origin of the receptors is a human donor with classical Hodgkin lymphoma.

This chain links TRBV27 with TRBJ1-1; no clear D gene. The CDR3 covers 13 residues. Germline lookup yields CDR1 MNHEY and CDR2 SMNVEV (reference sequence). V dropped 5 bases and J dropped 1 base, with 8 bases sitting between them. CDR3 DNA sequence: TGTGCCAGCAGTATAGCACAGAACACTGAAGCTTTCTTT. This codes for CASSIAQNTEAFF.

This clone was seen only a few times. The chain links TRBV5-8 to TRBJ2-6; D is uncertain. The CDR3 has 16 amino acids. Germline V gene lookup returns CDR1 SGHTS and CDR2 YDEGEE. The V gene lost 4 bases and the J gene lost 0 bases, with 11 bases spanning the gap. CDR3 sequence (DNA): TGTGCCAGCAGCGGCTACAGATACTCTGGGGCCAACGTCCTGACTTTC. It is translated as CASSGYRYSGANVLTF. Complete variable domain (other parts from reference TRBV5-8 and TRBJ2-6): EAGVTQSPTHLIKTRGQQATLRCSPISGHTSVYWYQQALGLGLQFLLWYDEGEERNRGNFPPRFSGRQFPNYSSELNVNALELEDSALYLCASSGYRYSGANVLTFGAGSRLTVL.

This sequence joins TRBV29-1 and TRBJ1-5, with 8 bases that match TRBD1. The CDR3 spans 12 residues. The trim removed 5 bases at V and 7 bases at J, leaving 4 bases unmatched. Germline CDR1 and CDR2: SQVTM and ANQGSEA. CDR3 protein: CSVKTGGQPQHF. Written as DNA, the CDR3 is TGCAGCGTTAAAACAGGGGGGCAGCCCCAGCATTTT.

The chain employs TRBV6-6 and TRBJ1-5; D is undetermined. This CDR3 has 14 amino acids. Germline-derived CDR1 and CDR2 are MNHNY and SVGAGI (reference sequence). The germline V and J ends were trimmed by 2 bases and 1 base, with 6 bases remaining between them. The DNA for the CDR3 is TGTGCCAGCAGTTACACGGGGAGCAATCAGCCCCAGCATTTT. Protein product: CASSYTGSNQPQHF.

This clone was counted only a few times. The chain is built from TRBV25-1 and TRBJ2-2; the D is unclear. The CDR3 consists of 12 residues. V was shortened by 5 bases and J by 6 bases, with 7 bases between the two germline ends. Germline V CDR1 and CDR2: MGHDK, SYGVNS. The CDR3 here is CASSQAPGELFF. Here the CDR3 DNA reads TGTGCCAGCAGTCAAGCCCCCGGGGAGCTGTTTTTT.

The rearrangement joins TRBV19 to TRBJ1-2, with 8 nucleotides matching TRBD1. The V gene's germline CDR1 is LNHDA and CDR2 SQIVND (reference sequence). This CDR3 spans 15 amino acids. J lost 1 base, V lost 3 bases, and 4 bases had no gene match. Written as DNA, the CDR3 is TGTGCCAGTAGTATCACAGGGGGGGGTAACTATGGCTACACCTTC. Protein product: CASSITGGGNYGYTF.

This clone was observed many times. The chain has TRBV2 and TRBJ1-1; 9 nucleotides match TRBD1. Per the germline V gene, CDR1 is SNHLY and CDR2 is FYNNEI. Losses at the gene ends were 6 bases for V and 13 bases for J; bases not matched to a gene: 9. The CDR3 totals 12 residues. The CDR3 spells CASRGTGSELFF. The CDR3 DNA follows: TGTGCCAGCAGAGGGACAGGGTCGGAGCTTTTCTTT.

The rearrangement joins TRBV9 to TRBJ2-3; TRBD2 matches at 12 bases. CDR1 is SGDLS, CDR2 YYNGEE, per germline. The junction had 7 bases not matched to a gene; V was cut back by 4 bases and J by 4 bases. This CDR3 is built from 16 residues. CDR3 loop: CASSPRTSGMADTQYF. For the CDR3, the DNA is TGTGCCAGCAGCCCTCGGACTAGCGGGATGGCAGATACGCAGTATTTT.

CDR3 sequence: CASSQIRGTDTQYF. The CDR3, as DNA: TGTGCCAGCAGCCAAATCCGCGGCACAGATACGCAGTATTTT. The chain carries TRBV16 and TRBJ2-3; D gene ambiguous. V was cut by 2 bases and J by 1 base, with 7 bases left in between. The length of the CDR3 is 14 residues. Germline assignment: CDR1 KGHSY and CDR2 FQNENV.

V and J are TRBV19 and TRBJ2-1; 8 nucleotides agree with TRBD2. The germline V gene has CDR1 LNHDA and CDR2 SQIVND (reference sequence). The CDR3 is made up of 15 amino acids. With 0 bases clipped from V and 7 bases from J, the junction kept 5 bases outside the gene matches. In nucleotides, the CDR3 is TGTGCCAGTAGTATAGAAGCGGGAGTTCGGAATGAGCAGTTCTTC. This codes for CASSIEAGVRNEQFF.

The CDR3 loop reads CASRRIAGANVLTF. The CDR3 DNA is TGTGCCAGCCGCCGGATAGCTGGGGCCAACGTCCTGACTTTC. V gene TRBV28 combines with J gene TRBJ2-6; D remains ambiguous. V lost 8 bases and J lost 2, with 10 bases in between. The CDR3 runs to 14 residues. Germline V lookup: CDR1 MDHEN, CDR2 SYDVKM.